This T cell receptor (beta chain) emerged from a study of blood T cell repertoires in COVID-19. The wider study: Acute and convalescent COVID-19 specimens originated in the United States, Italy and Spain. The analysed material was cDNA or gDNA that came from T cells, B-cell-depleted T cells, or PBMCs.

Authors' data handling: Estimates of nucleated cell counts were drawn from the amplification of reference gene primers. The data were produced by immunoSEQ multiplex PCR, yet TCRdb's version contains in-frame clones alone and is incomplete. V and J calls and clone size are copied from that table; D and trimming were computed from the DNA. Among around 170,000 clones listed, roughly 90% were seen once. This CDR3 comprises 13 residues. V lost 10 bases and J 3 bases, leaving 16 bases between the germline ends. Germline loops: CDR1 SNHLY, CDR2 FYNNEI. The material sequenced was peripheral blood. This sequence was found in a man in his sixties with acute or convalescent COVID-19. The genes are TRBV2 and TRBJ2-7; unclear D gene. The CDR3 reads CAIDTPLDYEQYF. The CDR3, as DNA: TGTGCCATAGACACCCCATTGGACTACGAGCAGTACTTC.